Below are 22 T cell receptor beta chains sequenced from a single sample in a study of CD8+ T cells in alopecia areata. Following RNA extraction, reverse transcription yielded cDNA that acted as the sequencing template. The assay was immunoSEQ multiplex PCR, and TCRdb's table has in-frame clones only and misses some. The sample comprises 110,000 or so clones, less than 70% of which are singletons, and approximately 3.6% rests with the top ten. Regarding treatment: oral pan-JAK inhibitor, 5-10 mg twice daily. The specimen was CD4+ T cells sorted from blood, collected at week 24, from a patient treated with tofacitinib. Receptors were obtained from a human donor with alopecia areata.

This chain connects TRBV15 to TRBJ1-5; 8 bases agree with TRBD1. Germline V CDR1 and CDR2: LNHNV, YYDKDF (reference sequence). V shed 0 bases and J 6 bases; nucleotides not matched to a gene: 7. The CDR3 extends over 16 amino acids. Written as DNA, the CDR3 is TGTGCCACCAGCAGAGATACAGGGGGACTTGGTCAGCCCCAGCATTTT. The encoded protein is CATSRDTGGLGQPQHF.

This clone was observed a few times. The gene calls are TRBV2 and TRBJ2-1; no firm D call. CDR1 is SNHLY, CDR2 FYNNEI, per germline. Trimming cost V 6 bases and J 0 bases, with 9 bases left between them. The CDR3 is made up of 14 amino acids. The CDR3 DNA is TGTGCCAGCAGCCAGAGCAGCTCCTACAATGAGCAGTTCTTC. Translating gives CASSQSSSYNEQFF.

The chain has TRBV14 and TRBJ2-1, with 14 bases aligning to TRBD2. V was pared by 6 bases and J by 10 bases, with 8 bases of the junction left unmatched. Germline V gene sequence: CDR1 SGHDN, CDR2 FVKESK. The CDR3 totals 15 residues. This CDR3 reads CASSPGLAGATEQFF. The DNA for the CDR3 is TGTGCCAGCAGTCCGGGACTAGCGGGGGCCACAGAGCAGTTCTTC.

This chain links TRBV29-1 with TRBJ2-4; D gene unclear. The CDR3 length is 12 residues. The V and J ends lost 4 bases and 8 bases respectively, with 12 bases between them. The V gene's germline CDR1 is SQVTM and CDR2 ANQGSEA. The CDR3 DNA reads as TGCAGCGTTGTTAACCCCGTGGACATTCAGTACTTC. It translates to CSVVNPVDIQYF. Complete variable domain (other parts from reference TRBV29-1 and TRBJ2-4): SAVISQKPSRDICQRGTSLTIQCQVDSQVTMMFWYRQQPGQSLTLIATANQGSEATYESGFVIDKFPISRPNLTFSTLTVSNMSPEDSSIYLCSVVNPVDIQYFGAGTRLSVL.

V usage is TRBV6-5 and J usage is TRBJ2-5; the D gene is possibly TRBD1 (6 bases). The germline CDR1 and CDR2 sequences are MNHEY and SVGAGI. V gave up 2 bases and J gave up 5 bases, with 12 bases separating them. The CDR3 is made up of 14 amino acids. The CDR3 DNA reads TGTGCCAGCAGTTACGTGGCAACAGGGGAGACCCAGTACTTC. Amino acids: CASSYVATGETQYF.

The CDR3 reads CASSQWQSQNTYEQYF. The DNA of the CDR3 is TGCGCCAGCAGTCAATGGCAGTCGCAGAATACCTACGAGCAGTACTTC. The chain has TRBV23-1 and TRBJ2-7; D is unclear. TRBV23-1 is treated as an ORF (open reading frame) with a function not yet certain. There are 16 residues in the CDR3. V gave up 1 base and J gave up 2 bases, with 15 bases separating them.

The chain carries TRBV10-3 and TRBJ1-2; 9 positions match TRBD1. Losses at the gene ends were 6 bases for V and 1 base for J; bases not matched to a gene: 6. This CDR3 contains 15 residues. Per germline, CDR1 ENHRY and CDR2 SYGVKD. The CDR3 region has the DNA TGTGCCATCAGCCGAGCGGGACAGGGTAACTATGGCTACACCTTC. As protein: CAISRAGQGNYGYTF.

Written as DNA, the CDR3 is TGTGCCAGCAGCACTCCGGGACAGGGGAACTATGGCTACACCTTC. It encodes CASSTPGQGNYGYTF. This chain uses TRBV7-9 with TRBJ1-2; 10 positions match TRBD1. The length of the CDR3 is 15 residues. V was clipped by 5 bases and J by 2 bases; unmatched bases: 5. Germline-derived CDR1 and CDR2 are SEHNR and FQNEAQ (reference sequence).

The rearrangement uses TRBV4-3 and TRBJ2-5, with 7 bases matching TRBD1. V dropped 1 base and J dropped 5; count of bases not matched to a gene: 4. This CDR3 region has 14 residues. Germline V gene sequence: CDR1 LGHNA, CDR2 YSLEER. The CDR3 reads CASSQGQGRETQYF. The CDR3 coding sequence is TGCGCCAGCAGCCAAGGACAGGGTAGGGAGACCCAGTACTTC.

The V gene is TRBV10-2, the J gene TRBJ1-5; D is undetermined. The V end was cut by 2 bases, the J end by 5 bases, with 22 bases between. The germline gives CDR1 WSHSY, CDR2 SAAADI. The length of the CDR3 is 18 residues. The CDR3 reads CASSEHRDIAMRDQPQHF. The CDR3 region has the DNA TGCGCCAGCAGTGAGCATCGGGATATCGCGATGAGGGATCAGCCCCAGCATTTT.

J is TRBJ2-3 and V is TRBV19; the match to TRBD2 covers 10 bases. The V segment lost 6 bases and the J segment 2 bases; nucleotides outside the gene matches: 8. Germline V gene lookup returns CDR1 LNHDA and CDR2 SQIVND (reference sequence). The CDR3 consists of 16 residues. CDR3 bases: TGTGCCAGTAGCTCATGGACTAGCGGATACACAGATACGCAGTATTTT. It yields the protein CASSSWTSGYTDTQYF.

Only a few counts were recorded for this clone. V gene TRBV7-2 combines with J gene TRBJ1-2; no firm D call. CDR1 is SGHTA, CDR2 FQGNSA, per germline. V dropped 6 bases and J dropped 3 bases, with 14 bases sitting between them. The CDR3 runs 14 residues. CDR3 region: CASRRSGTDYGYTF. The CDR3 DNA reads TGTGCCAGCAGGAGATCGGGCACGGACTATGGCTACACCTTC.

V gene TRBV4-2 combines with J gene TRBJ2-3; 7 bases agree with TRBD1. The length of the CDR3 is 16 residues. Trimming at V came to 7 bases and at J to 4 bases, leaving 14 bases not matched to a gene. CDR1 and CDR2 (germline): LGHNA, YNFKEQ. The CDR3 DNA sequence: TGTGCCAGCACCCCAAACCGACAGGGTAGAGCAGATACGCAGTATTTT. It yields the protein CASTPNRQGRADTQYF.

Worth noting for this clone: This CDR3 is also generated by other DNA sequences in the sample. This chain connects TRBV7-9 to TRBJ1-6; possibly TRBD1 for D (6 bases). CDR1 is SEHNR and CDR2 is FQNEAQ in the germline V gene (reference sequence). The CDR3 extends over 14 amino acids. Trimming removed 1 base from V and 7 bases from J, with 8 bases in between. The CDR3 is CASSLEGGNSPLHF. The DNA for the CDR3 is TGTGCCAGCAGCTTAGAGGGGGGAAATTCACCCCTCCACTTT. The variable domain in full, completed from reference TRBV7-9 and TRBJ1-6, reads DTGVSQNPRHKITKRGQNVTFRCDPISEHNRLYWYRQTLGQGPEFLTYFQNEAQLEKSRLLSDRFSAERPKGSFSTLEIQRTEQGDSAMYLCASSLEGGNSPLHFGNGTRLTVT.

The V call is TRBV11-3, the J call TRBJ2-1, with no clear D. Germline lookup yields CDR1 SGHNT and CDR2 YENEEA. V lost 8 bases and J 0 bases, leaving 8 bases between the germline ends. This CDR3 is built from 13 residues. Here the CDR3 reads CASRMYSYNEQFF. The CDR3 DNA reads as TGTGCCAGCCGGATGTACTCCTACAATGAGCAGTTCTTC.

J is TRBJ2-1 and V is TRBV4-3; D is unresolved. V shed 1 base and J shed 5 bases, with 9 bases lying between them. The CDR3 loop spans 14 amino acids. Germline V gene lookup returns CDR1 LGHNA and CDR2 YSLEER. CDR3 protein: CASSQGRPNNEQFF. The CDR3 coding sequence is TGCGCCAGCAGCCAAGGTAGACCAAACAATGAGCAGTTCTTC.

The chain links TRBV30 to TRBJ1-3; D uncertain. This CDR3 is built from 12 residues. Trimming took off 3 bases at V and 2 bases at J, with 5 bases between the two ends. Germline CDR1 and CDR2: GTSNPN and SVGIG (reference sequence). Written as DNA, the CDR3 is TGTGCCTGGAGAGGTCCTGGAAACACCATATATTTT. It yields the protein CAWRGPGNTIYF.

The chain employs TRBV27 and TRBJ2-2; 7 bases are shared with TRBD1. This CDR3 spans 14 amino acids. The V gene end was trimmed by 2 bases and the J gene end by 7 bases; junction bases not matched to a gene: 4. CDR1 and CDR2 from the germline V gene are MNHEY and SMNVEV (reference sequence). The CDR3 nucleotides are TGTGCCAGCAGTTTAAGGGGGCCTGGCGGGGAGCTGTTTTTT. Translation gives CASSLRGPGGELFF.

This chain joins TRBV15 and TRBJ1-5, with 9 bases fitting TRBD1. Trimming cost V 2 bases and J 0 bases; bases outside gene matches: 5. Per germline, CDR1 LNHNV and CDR2 YYDKDF (reference sequence). The CDR3 covers 17 residues. CDR3 DNA sequence: TGTGCCACCAGCAGACCCCCGGGACAGGGTAGCAATCAGCCCCAGCATTTT. Amino acid sequence: CATSRPPGQGSNQPQHF.

CDR3 sequence reads: CASSLGGQGYEQYF. In DNA form, the CDR3 reads TGTGCCAGCAGCTTAGGGGGACAGGGCTACGAGCAGTACTTC. The gene calls are TRBV7-2 and TRBJ2-7, with 9 bases matching TRBD1. This CDR3 has 14 residues. The junction had 1 base not matched to a gene; V was cut back by 1 base and J by 3 bases. Germline V CDR1 and CDR2: SGHTA, FQGNSA.

The J gene is TRBJ1-1, the V gene TRBV20-1; no clear D gene. Trimming took 6 bases from V and 0 from J, leaving 5 bases between them. Per germline, CDR1 DFQATT and CDR2 SNEGSKA (reference sequence). CDR3 length equals 11 residues. The CDR3 nucleotides are TGCAGTGCACCGATGAACACTGAAGCTTTCTTT. Translation: CSAPMNTEAFF.

This rearrangement joins TRBV30 to TRBJ2-7; no firm D call. CDR1 GTSNPN and CDR2 SVGIG come from the germline V gene (reference sequence). Trimming removed 0 bases at V and 1 base at J, with 10 bases between. This CDR3 has 14 amino acids. CDR3 protein: CAWSVPRISYEQYF. The DNA for the CDR3 is TGTGCCTGGAGTGTACCCAGGATATCCTACGAGCAGTACTTC.